The text below deals with one TCR beta chain. The antigen is not known. This specimen belongs to a study of T cells after yellow fever vaccination. Study-wide context: Each low-cell-number fraction was prepared by means of SMART-Seq v4 Ultra Low Input.

With 8 bases clipped from V and 6 bases from J, the junction kept 10 bases outside the gene matches. CDR3 length: 15 amino acids. Per the germline V gene, CDR1 is MGHDK and CDR2 is SYGVNS. TCRdb processed the 5' RACE reads anew with MiXCR; each CDR3 protein has one entry. The table records about 350,000 distinct CDR3 sequences, approximately 4% of them present only once. Overall study results and limits: Peak timing came faster in the weaker secondary response, day 5 versus 15. A minor fraction of clonotypes spanned both CD4 and CD8 compartments. Most clones from primary vaccination were detected again post-booster (96% CD4, more than 85% CD8).

The receptor was isolated from a man between 18 and 35 years old who received the YFV17D yellow fever vaccine. The sample in question was PBMCs, obtained 5 days after the yellow fever booster vaccination. This sequence joins TRBV25-1 and TRBJ2-2; 9 bases are a match to TRBD1. Here the CDR3 DNA reads TGTGCCAGCGCGCTCGGGACAGGGCGCGCCGGGGAGCTGTTTTTT. Translation: CASALGTGRAGELFF.